This paragraph covers one T cell receptor beta chain sequence. What it recognizes is unknown. Sequencing used immunoSEQ v3. Sequencing used immunoSEQ multiplex PCR; TCRdb keeps in-frame clones, though not all of them. The sample has about 50,000 clones; 65% to 80% are singletons. These data belong to a study of TIL therapy for anti-PD-1-resistant metastatic lung cancer. Across the whole study: Tumors had a median PD-L1 proportion score of 6%.

Study results and caveats: Patients were highly selected, enriched for treatment-naive, never-smoker and oncogene-addicted cases.

The CDR3 covers 13 residues. Looked up from germline, CDR1 is MNHNS and CDR2 is SASEGT. V lost 6 bases and J 4 bases, leaving 12 bases between the germline ends. Time point specified: pre-treatment sample, taken before nivolumab and TIL therapy. The tumor samples were excised metastases, mostly pleural nodules or supraclavicular lymph nodes. Tumors were harvested before any PD-1/PD-L1 blockade. Patients were adults with stage 4 NSCLC. This receptor was identified in a person aged 25-85 years with non-small cell lung cancer. The specimen was tumor tissue, collected at baseline. The rearrangement uses TRBV6-1 and TRBJ1-2; tentatively, D is TRBD1 (5 bases). This CDR3 reads CASREPTGYGYTF. CDR3 bases: TGTGCCAGCAGGGAACCTACAGGCTATGGCTACACCTTC.